Below are 8 T cell receptor beta chains sequenced from a single sample in a study of T cells in Graves' hyperthyroidism and ophthalmopathy. It was RNA transcripts that yielded the amplified TCR beta CDR3 regions. The study used the HTBI primer set for a first-round RT-PCR of the TCR CDR3. Via MiXCR, TCRdb re-called the multiplex PCR reads, giving one row per CDR3 protein. The sample carries about 840,000 distinct CDR3 sequences, 35% to 40% recorded once. The sample comprised blood. The receptors come from a man aged 18 to 30 with Graves' hyperthyroidism.

This clonotype was counted many times. In DNA form, the CDR3 reads TGTGCCAGCAGTTTCAGGCTGACGAACACTGAAGCTTTCTTT. It translates to CASSFRLTNTEAFF. The rearrangement uses TRBV12-3 or TRBV12-4 and TRBJ1-1; D unresolved. The ends were cut back, 3 bases at V and 1 base at J, with 9 bases in the middle. The CDR3 is made up of 14 amino acids.

This clonotype was seen repeatedly, ten times or more. This chain connects TRBV25-1 to TRBJ1-1; tentative D call: TRBD1 (6 bases). The V and J ends lost 0 bases and 12 bases respectively, with 14 bases between them. Looked up from germline, CDR1 is MGHDK and CDR2 is SYGVNS. The CDR3 runs 13 residues. The CDR3 bases are TGTGCCAGCAGTGAATATCGGGGGGCGAGAACTTTCTTT. This translates into CASSEYRGARTFF.

The V and J genes are TRBV7-2 and TRBJ1-1; unclear D gene. Trimming stripped 5 bases from V and 5 bases from J, with 15 bases between. The germline CDR1 and CDR2 sequences are SGHTA and FQGNSA. The CDR3 contains 14 residues. Written as DNA, the CDR3 is TGTGCCAGCAGCCCCTCGAGCCTCAGGACTGAAGCTTTCTTT. This codes for CASSPSSLRTEAFF.

The rearrangement uses TRBV9 and TRBJ1-2; TRBD1 agrees at 7 bases. The CDR3 loop spans 15 amino acids. Germline V CDR1 and CDR2: SGDLS, YYNGEE. The ends lost 4 bases at V and 0 bases at J; junction bases unmatched: 6. The CDR3 is CASSSRTGPNYGYTF. The CDR3 DNA reads as TGTGCCAGCAGCTCAAGGACAGGCCCTAACTATGGCTACACCTTC.

This clonotype was seen ten or more times. The chain couples TRBV5-1 to TRBJ1-1, with D possibly being TRBD1 (5 bases). Germline V gene lookup returns CDR1 SGHRS and CDR2 YFSETQ. V gave up 6 bases and J gave up 3 bases, with 12 bases separating them. The CDR3 extends over 13 amino acids. Written as DNA, the CDR3 is TGCGCCAGCAAACGACAGATCGACACTGAAGCTTTCTTT. Residues: CASKRQIDTEAFF.

The chain recombines TRBV5-1 with TRBJ1-1, with TRBD1 as a possible D gene (5 bases). The CDR3 loop spans 15 amino acids. Per germline, CDR1 SGHRS and CDR2 YFSETQ. V dropped 3 bases and J dropped 0 bases, with 12 bases sitting between them. In DNA form, the CDR3 reads TGCGCCAGCAGCTGGGGACGGGGGATGAACACTGAAGCTTTCTTT. As protein: CASSWGRGMNTEAFF.

The sample holds a few counts of this clonotype. The chain joins TRBV5-1 to TRBJ1-1; D is possibly TRBD1 (6 bases). The CDR3 loop spans 15 amino acids. Per germline, CDR1 SGHRS and CDR2 YFSETQ. V was cut by 1 base and J by 5 bases, with 15 bases left in between. The CDR3 DNA is TGCGCCAGCAGCTTGAGTGGGGGGCAGGGTACTGAAGCTTTCTTT. Translation gives CASSLSGGQGTEAFF.

The chain joins TRBV20-1 to TRBJ1-6; unclear D gene. CDR3 length: 16 amino acids. Germline lookup yields CDR1 DFQATT and CDR2 SNEGSKA (reference sequence). Between the trimmed V and J ends, which lost 0 bases and 7 bases, there was a span of 16 bases. In nucleotides, the CDR3 is TGCAGTGCTAGAGATTTGGTCGCCTTTTCGAATTCACCCCTCCACTTT. Its translation is CSARDLVAFSNSPLHF.